A single sample is the source of the 28 T cell receptor beta chains below, sequenced in a study of T cell responses to AZD1222 COVID-19 vaccine. Some clones are missing from TCRdb's copy, which holds only in-frame ones; the method was immunoSEQ multiplex PCR. The table includes roughly 150,000 clones, around 92% detected once. The material was peripheral blood, obtained 28 days after the second AZD1222 dose. These receptors were collected from an adult who received the AZD1222 COVID-19 vaccine.

J is TRBJ2-7 and V is TRBV5-5; D is ambiguous. Between the trimmed V and J ends, which lost 4 bases and 5 bases, there was a span of 16 bases. CDR3 length: 14 amino acids. Germline loops: CDR1 SGHKS, CDR2 YYEKEE (reference sequence). The CDR3 protein is CASSLVPPSHEQYF. In DNA, the CDR3 is TGTGCCAGCAGCCTGGTCCCTCCAAGCCACGAGCAGTACTTC.

This chain joins TRBV2 and TRBJ1-6; TRBD1 agrees at 7 bases. Germline-derived CDR1 and CDR2 are SNHLY and FYNNEI. CDR3 length equals 15 residues. V was pared by 6 bases and J by 3 bases, with 5 bases of the junction left unmatched. CDR3 loop: CASRIRTGYNSPLHF. CDR3 DNA: TGTGCCAGCAGGATTCGGACAGGCTATAATTCACCCCTCCACTTT.

This chain joins TRBV5-1 and TRBJ1-5, with 7 nucleotides matching TRBD1. Germline V gene sequence: CDR1 SGHRS, CDR2 YFSETQ. Trimming cost V 5 bases and J 3 bases; bases outside gene matches: 2. This CDR3 region has 13 residues. The CDR3 here is CASSEGANQPQHF. For the CDR3, the DNA is TGCGCCAGCAGTGAGGGGGCCAATCAGCCCCAGCATTTT.

This chain uses TRBV18 with TRBJ1-2; D is perhaps TRBD1 (6 bases). Trimming cost V 3 bases and J 7 bases, with 9 bases left between them. Germline CDR1 reads KGHSH; CDR2 reads LQKENI. The length of the CDR3 is 12 residues. CDR3: CASSPRGGGYTF. The CDR3 DNA reads as TGTGCCAGCTCACCCAGGGGAGGTGGCTACACCTTC.

The chain has TRBV7-8 and TRBJ2-3, with D perhaps given as TRBD1 or TRBD2 (6 bases each). The CDR3 has 14 residues. Germline V lookup: CDR1 SGHVS, CDR2 FQNEAQ. The V gene lost 1 base and the J gene lost 5 bases, with 10 bases spanning the gap. The CDR3 bases are TGTGCCAGCAGCTTAGGGGGGGCAAGAGATACGCAGTATTTT. Residues: CASSLGGARDTQYF. Drawing the rest from reference TRBV7-8 and TRBJ2-3, the complete variable domain is GAGVSQSPRYKVAKRGQDVALRCDPISGHVSLFWYQQALGQGPEFLTYFQNEAQLDKSGLPSDRFFAERPEGSVSTLKIQRTQQEDSAVYLCASSLGGARDTQYFGPGTRLTVL.

V is TRBV11-2 and J is TRBJ1-6; the D is unclear. This CDR3 has 15 amino acids. CDR1 SGHAT and CDR2 FQNNGV come from the germline V gene. V lost 0 bases and J 5 bases, leaving 8 bases between the germline ends. This CDR3 is CASSLEGMNNSPLHF. CDR3 nucleotide sequence: TGTGCCAGCAGCTTAGAAGGGATGAATAATTCACCCCTCCACTTT.

The chain combines TRBV5-1 with TRBJ1-2, with D unresolved. CDR1 SGHRS and CDR2 YFSETQ come from the germline V gene. The CDR3 is 14 residues long. V was trimmed by 0 bases and J by 2 bases, leaving 8 bases between them. The CDR3 reads CASSLVQPNYGYTF. The CDR3 DNA follows: TGCGCCAGCAGCTTGGTACAGCCCAACTATGGCTACACCTTC.

The J gene is TRBJ1-1, the V gene TRBV19; a possible D gene is TRBD1 (5 bases). The CDR3 runs 15 residues. Germline CDR1 and CDR2: LNHDA and SQIVND (reference sequence). The V and J ends lost 1 base and 5 bases respectively, with 14 bases between them. CDR3 DNA sequence: TGTGCCAGTAGTATAGGTGGACGGGGGGTAACTGAAGCTTTCTTT. Amino acid sequence: CASSIGGRGVTEAFF.

This chain uses TRBV12-3 or TRBV12-4 with TRBJ2-2, with D hard to call. CDR3 length: 11 residues. V lost 2 bases to trimming and J lost 7 bases, with 2 bases between them. For the CDR3, the DNA is TGTGCCAGCAGTTTAAACGGGGAGCTGTTTTTT. Translating gives CASSLNGELFF.

The chain recombines TRBV10-1 with TRBJ2-3; D is possibly TRBD1 (6 bases). In germline, CDR1 is WNHNN, CDR2 SYGVQD (reference sequence). The CDR3 has 13 residues. Trimming stripped 8 bases from V and 4 bases from J, with 13 bases between. Here the CDR3 DNA reads TGCGCCAGCCAAGGGGGAGACTCAGATACGCAGTATTTT. Translated, it gives CASQGGDSDTQYF.

The chain recombines TRBV5-6 with TRBJ1-6; D may be TRBD1 (5 bases). The germline CDR1 and CDR2 sequences are SGHDT and YYEEEE. The CDR3 spans 14 residues. Trimming removed 4 bases at V and 4 bases at J, with 9 bases between. CDR3 residues: CASSTTAYNSPLHF. The DNA of the CDR3 is TGTGCCAGCAGCACGACAGCATATAATTCACCCCTCCACTTT.

This chain links TRBV3-1 (or the pseudogene TRBV3-2) with TRBJ2-1, with 11 bases identical to TRBD2. The CDR3 contains 16 residues. The trim removed 4 bases at V and 6 bases at J, leaving 8 bases unmatched. From germline, CDR1 is LGHDT and CDR2 YNNKEL (reference sequence). The CDR3 DNA reads TGTGCCAGCAGCCGTCCCGGGACTAGCGGAATCAATGAGCAGTTCTTC. It encodes CASSRPGTSGINEQFF.

CDR3 region: CASSYESSGANVLTF. The CDR3 DNA follows: TGTGCCAGCAGTTACGAATCCTCTGGGGCCAACGTCCTGACTTTC. The rearrangement links TRBV6-5 to TRBJ2-6; D is undetermined. V was shortened by 2 bases and J by 0 bases, with 5 bases between the two germline ends. The V gene's germline CDR1 is MNHEY and CDR2 SVGAGI. This CDR3 spans 15 amino acids.

The rearrangement joins TRBV9 to TRBJ1-1, with D unclear. The V end was cut by 4 bases, the J end by 1 base, with 11 bases between. CDR1 and CDR2 from the germline V gene are SGDLS and YYNGEE. The CDR3 length is 14 residues. CDR3 sequence (DNA): TGTGCCAGCAGCATCCTTCCACAGAACACTGAAGCTTTCTTT. As protein: CASSILPQNTEAFF. Combining the CDR3 with reference TRBV9 and TRBJ1-1 gives the whole variable domain DSGVTQTPKHLITATGQRVTLRCSPRSGDLSVYWYQQSLDQGLQFLIQYYNGEERAKGNILERFSAQQFPDLHSELNLSSLELGDSALYFCASSILPQNTEAFFGQGTRLTVV.

The gene calls are TRBV29-1 and TRBJ2-1; 8 bases line up with TRBD1. CDR1 is SQVTM, CDR2 ANQGSEA, per germline. There are 15 residues in the CDR3. The V gene end was trimmed by 7 bases and the J gene end by 0 bases; junction bases not matched to a gene: 8. The CDR3 reads CSAGGQASSYNEQFF. CDR3 coding DNA: TGCAGCGCCGGGGGACAGGCGAGCTCCTACAATGAGCAGTTCTTC.

The J gene is TRBJ2-2, the V gene TRBV7-6; either TRBD1 or TRBD2 may fit D (6 bases each). The length of the CDR3 is 18 residues. The germline gives CDR1 SGHVS, CDR2 FNYEAQ. V was pared by 6 bases and J by 5 bases, with 25 bases between. CDR3 residues: CASSQSAAGHLSTGELFF. CDR3 in DNA: TGTGCCAGCAGTCAAAGCGCCGCGGGACACTTGTCGACCGGGGAGCTGTTTTTT.

The gene calls are TRBV30 and TRBJ1-5, with a weak D call TRBD1 (5 bases). The CDR3 loop spans 13 amino acids. The germline V gene has CDR1 GTSNPN and CDR2 SVGIG (reference sequence). V lost 2 bases, J lost 5 bases, and 10 bases lay in between. In DNA form, the CDR3 reads TGTGCCTGGAGTTTAAGGGGACATCAGCCCCAGCATTTT. Amino acid sequence: CAWSLRGHQPQHF.

The CDR3 DNA reads TGTGCCGGTACGCCACAAATGAACACCGGGGAGCTGTTTTTT. This gives the protein CAGTPQMNTGELFF. The chain combines TRBV6-5 with TRBJ2-2, with D hard to call. This CDR3 is built from 14 residues. Trimming stripped 11 bases from V and 1 base from J, with 14 bases between. Germline V gives CDR1 MNHEY, CDR2 SVGAGI.

The V call is TRBV27, the J call TRBJ1-6; D gene unclear. The germline gives CDR1 MNHEY, CDR2 SMNVEV (reference sequence). The CDR3 has 12 residues. Trimming shortened V by 4 bases and J by 6 bases, and 4 bases separated the two germline ends. Here the CDR3 DNA reads TGTGCCAGCAGTTGGCTTAATTCACCCCTCCACTTT. Amino acids: CASSWLNSPLHF.

The chain combines TRBV5-1 with TRBJ2-3; 16 nucleotides agree with TRBD2. The J segment lost 1 base and the V segment lost 8 bases, leaving 4 bases of the junction unmatched. This CDR3 is built from 16 residues. The germline V gene has CDR1 SGHRS and CDR2 YFSETQ. CDR3 sequence (DNA): TGCGCCAGAGGGACTAGCGGGGGGGCCGGCACAGATACGCAGTATTTT. This sequence encodes CARGTSGGAGTDTQYF.

The chain joins TRBV3-1 (or the pseudogene TRBV3-2) to TRBJ1-2, with unresolved D. The CDR3 spans 11 residues. The germline V gene has CDR1 LGHDT and CDR2 YNNKEL (reference sequence). The V and J ends lost 1 base and 8 bases respectively, with 5 bases between them. CDR3 residues: CASSQARGYTF. In DNA, the CDR3 is TGTGCCAGCAGCCAAGCCCGGGGCTACACCTTC.

The V and J genes are TRBV5-1 and TRBJ1-6; a weak D match, TRBD1 (6 bases). The V gene lost 0 bases and the J gene lost 6 bases, with 13 bases spanning the gap. The CDR3 loop spans 16 amino acids. Germline values: CDR1 SGHRS, CDR2 YFSETQ. CDR3 region: CASSLAWGGRNSPLHF. The CDR3 bases are TGCGCCAGCAGCTTGGCCTGGGGGGGGCGTAATTCACCCCTCCACTTT. The whole variable domain, filled in from reference TRBV5-1 and TRBJ1-6, reads KAGVTQTPRYLIKTRGQQVTLSCSPISGHRSVSWYQQTPGQGLQFLFEYFSETQRNKGNFPGRFSGRQFSNSRSEMNVSTLELGDSALYLCASSLAWGGRNSPLHFGNGTRLTVT.

The chain carries TRBV4-1 and TRBJ2-5; 11 positions agree with TRBD2. The germline V gene has CDR1 MGHRA and CDR2 YSYEKL. After removal of 3 bases from V and 7 bases from J, the junction contained 10 bases not matched to a gene. The CDR3 has 16 amino acids. The CDR3 here is CASSQGLAGGRGTQYF. The CDR3 nucleotides read TGCGCCAGCAGCCAGGGGCTAGCGGGGGGCCGGGGGACCCAGTACTTC.

The rearrangement joins TRBV9 to TRBJ1-1; perhaps TRBD1 as D (5 bases). Trimming stripped 0 bases from V and 6 bases from J, with 9 bases between. The CDR3 sequence is 13 residues long. CDR1 is SGDLS, CDR2 YYNGEE, per germline. CDR3 bases: TGTGCCAGCAGCGTAGGTATAGGGGCTGAAGCTTTCTTT. This codes for CASSVGIGAEAFF.

This chain connects TRBV7-2 to TRBJ2-5, with 9 bases aligning to TRBD1. V was pared by 1 base and J by 5 bases, with 5 bases of the junction left unmatched. In germline, CDR1 is SGHTA, CDR2 FQGNSA. CDR3 length: 15 amino acids. Here the CDR3 DNA reads TGTGCCAGCAGCTTAGGGGACAGGGAAGCGGAGACCCAGTACTTC. Its protein is CASSLGDREAETQYF.

This chain connects TRBV6-6 to TRBJ1-1, with D maybe TRBD1 (5 bases). Germline V gene sequence: CDR1 MNHNY, CDR2 SVGAGI (reference sequence). V lost 5 bases and J 5 bases, leaving 15 bases between the germline ends. The CDR3 has 14 residues. The CDR3 sequence is CASSQSGFKTEAFF. Here the CDR3 DNA reads TGTGCCAGCAGTCAGTCAGGGTTCAAGACTGAAGCTTTCTTT.

The V call is TRBV9, the J call TRBJ1-2, with 7 positions matching TRBD1. Germline assignment: CDR1 SGDLS and CDR2 YYNGEE. The CDR3 loop spans 15 amino acids. Trimming removed 1 base from V and 4 bases from J; junction bases left unmatched: 7. This CDR3 reads CASSVSPGQIYGYTF. The CDR3 DNA reads TGTGCCAGCAGCGTATCCCCGGGACAGATCTATGGCTACACCTTC. Full variable domain (outside the CDR3, taken from reference TRBV9 and TRBJ1-2): DSGVTQTPKHLITATGQRVTLRCSPRSGDLSVYWYQQSLDQGLQFLIQYYNGEERAKGNILERFSAQQFPDLHSELNLSSLELGDSALYFCASSVSPGQIYGYTFGSGTRLTVV.

The chain recombines TRBV21-1 with TRBJ1-5; TRBD1 is the table's D call, not checked against the DNA. TRBV21-1 is annotated as a pseudogene. The CDR3 runs 14 residues. The CDR3 DNA reads as TGTGCCAGCAGCAGAGGGGGCTCGAAACAGCCCCAGCATTTT. Amino acids: CASSRGGSKQPQHF.